The 11 T cell receptor beta chains below come from one sample, sequenced in a study of long-term antiretroviral therapy in people with HIV (dated by TCRdb to 2021 to 2024). The immunoSEQ hsTCRB v3.0 assay was used at survey level resolution to sequence the TRB variable region. This immuneACCESS table, as held by TCRdb, lists in-frame sequences with V and J called but not all clones. Of the missing ones, under half trace to an unresolved V gene in checked studies; the others have no known cause. The sample table contains 35,000 to 40,000 clones; only one count was recorded for roughly 82% of them. Around 12% of the sample rests with the top ten. The material was unsorted PBMCs, obtained 0.3 years after starting antiretroviral therapy. The source of these receptors is a man between 18 and 29 years old with HIV.

As DNA, the CDR3 is TGTGCCAGCAGCCAAGAGAGGAAAGGGACTCGGCGGGAGCAGTTCTTC. Protein sequence: CASSQERKGTRREQFF. This chain joins TRBV14 and TRBJ2-1, with a weak D call TRBD2 (6 bases). Trimming removed 0 bases from V and 10 bases from J, with 19 bases in between. The CDR3 loop spans 16 amino acids. In germline, CDR1 is SGHDN, CDR2 FVKESK.

This rearrangement joins TRBV10-3 to TRBJ2-7; D is ambiguous. V shed 6 bases and J shed 2 bases, with 8 bases lying between them. This CDR3 has 12 residues. Germline lookup yields CDR1 ENHRY and CDR2 SYGVKD. CDR3 amino acids: CAISPGAYEQYF. The DNA of the CDR3 is TGTGCCATCAGCCCCGGCGCCTACGAGCAGTACTTC.

This clone came up once. This chain links TRBV28 with TRBJ2-2; D tentatively fits TRBD1 or TRBD2 (5 bases each). The CDR3 spans 16 residues. Trimming took 8 bases from V and 0 from J, leaving 16 bases between them. In germline, CDR1 is MDHEN, CDR2 SYDVKM. CDR3 sequence (DNA): TGTGCCAGCCTCCGAGGGGCCACTGCGAACACCGGGGAGCTGTTTTTT. Translating gives CASLRGATANTGELFF.

The chain combines TRBV5-1 with TRBJ2-7; D remains ambiguous. V lost 0 bases and J 2 bases, leaving 12 bases between the germline ends. Germline CDR1 SGHRS, CDR2 YFSETQ. CDR3 length equals 15 residues. CDR3 sequence: CASSLEGIPTYEQYF. CDR3 in DNA: TGCGCCAGCAGCTTGGAGGGCATCCCAACCTACGAGCAGTACTTC.

The chain carries TRBV18 and TRBJ1-2; D remains ambiguous. The CDR3 length is 11 residues. V was cut by 3 bases and J by 5 bases, with 4 bases left in between. Germline V gene lookup returns CDR1 KGHSH and CDR2 LQKENI. In nucleotides, the CDR3 is TGTGCCAGCTCACCTGGATATGGCTACACCTTC. Its protein product is CASSPGYGYTF.

The V call is TRBV9, the J call TRBJ2-1, with D unclear. The V and J ends lost 0 bases and 0 bases respectively, with 7 bases between them. Germline assignment: CDR1 SGDLS and CDR2 YYNGEE. The CDR3 length is 15 residues. In DNA form, the CDR3 reads TGTGCCAGCAGCGTAGTAATGAGCTCCTACAATGAGCAGTTCTTC. This gives the protein CASSVVMSSYNEQFF.

This clone showed up just once. The chain combines TRBV7-9 with TRBJ2-7; 12 bases line up with TRBD2. The CDR3 consists of 14 residues. V lost 4 bases and J lost 5; bases outside the gene matches: 3. The germline gives CDR1 SEHNR, CDR2 FQNEAQ (reference sequence). The CDR3 bases are TGTGCCAGCAGCTCCGGACTAGCGGGACACGAGCAGTACTTC. Its protein is CASSSGLAGHEQYF.

The chain couples TRBV5-1 to TRBJ2-7, with 10 bases identical to TRBD2. Trimming took 4 bases from V and 3 from J; bases not matched to a gene: 4. Germline V gene data show CDR1 as SGHRS and CDR2 as YFSETQ. The CDR3 sequence is 14 residues long. CDR3 region: CASSASGGYYEQYF. CDR3 nucleotide sequence: TGCGCCAGCAGCGCTAGCGGGGGTTACTACGAGCAGTACTTC. Variable domain in full (rest from reference TRBV5-1 and TRBJ2-7): KAGVTQTPRYLIKTRGQQVTLSCSPISGHRSVSWYQQTPGQGLQFLFEYFSETQRNKGNFPGRFSGRQFSNSRSEMNVSTLELGDSALYLCASSASGGYYEQYFGPGTRLTVT.

The gene calls are TRBV13 and TRBJ2-1, with 8 bases aligning to TRBD1. Trimming took 6 bases from V and 7 from J; bases not matched to a gene: 2. The germline CDR1 and CDR2 sequences are PRHDT and FYEKMQ (reference sequence). The CDR3 covers 12 residues. The CDR3 reads CASRDRVNEQFF. DNA for the CDR3: TGTGCCAGCAGGGACAGGGTTAATGAGCAGTTCTTC. Drawing the rest from reference TRBV13 and TRBJ2-1, the complete variable domain is AAGVIQSPRHLIKEKRETATLKCYPIPRHDTVYWYQQGPGQDPQFLISFYEKMQSDKGSIPDRFSAQQFSDYHSELNMSSLELGDSALYFCASRDRVNEQFFGPGTRLTVL.

The chain combines TRBV5-1 with TRBJ2-3, with D tentatively TRBD1 (6 bases). The CDR3 has 16 residues. V lost 3 bases and J lost 2, with 16 bases in between. From germline, CDR1 is SGHRS and CDR2 YFSETQ. The DNA for the CDR3 is TGCGCCAGCAGCTCGGGACAAGGTGGGAACACAGATACGCAGTATTTT. Protein product: CASSSGQGGNTDTQYF.

The V and J genes are TRBV19 and TRBJ1-5; no reliable D call. The CDR3 contains 12 residues. CDR1 LNHDA and CDR2 SQIVND come from the germline V gene (reference sequence). Deletions cut 0 bases from V and 11 bases from J, with 8 bases between. The CDR3 loop is CASSIDQKAQHF. CDR3 coding DNA: TGTGCCAGTAGTATAGATCAGAAGGCCCAGCATTTT.